A single sample is the source of the 19 T cell receptor beta chains below, sequenced in a study of identical twins. MiXCR, run by TCRdb on the 5' RACE reads, gives a single entry per CDR3 protein. This table has about 470,000 distinct CDR3 sequences, 20% to 25% appearing once. These data were likewise used in another study, on T cells expressing NK-cell markers.

Sequencing input: CD4+ T cells sorted from blood. The source is a woman between 18 and 29 years old in good health.

The chain is built from TRBV4-2 and TRBJ2-5; possibly TRBD2 for D (6 bases). CDR1 and CDR2 from the germline V gene are LGHNA and YNFKEQ. CDR3 size: 15 residues. Trimming took 1 base from V and 2 from J, leaving 11 bases between them. Here the CDR3 DNA reads TGTGCCAGCAGCCAAGCCCGGGACTCACAAGAGACCCAGTACTTC. This codes for CASSQARDSQETQYF.

The J gene is TRBJ1-1, the V gene TRBV3-1; D gene unclear. Trimming left V 8 bases short and J 11 bases short, with 12 bases between. Germline CDR1 is LGHDT and CDR2 is YNNKEL (reference sequence). The CDR3 has 10 residues. The CDR3 sequence is CASGPPLAFF. The CDR3 DNA sequence: TGTGCCAGCGGACCGCCTCTGGCTTTCTTT.

There are a few counts of this clonotype. V usage is TRBV27 and J usage is TRBJ2-7; a weak D match, TRBD2 (6 bases). Germline-derived CDR1 and CDR2 are MNHEY and SMNVEV (reference sequence). The germline V and J ends were trimmed by 8 bases and 2 bases, with 16 bases remaining between them. The CDR3 length is 14 residues. CDR3 coding DNA: TGTGCCAGCCCCGGGGGTAGCCCTCCCTACGAGCAGTACTTC. Protein: CASPGGSPPYEQYF.

This sequence joins TRBV7-3 and TRBJ2-7; weak D call: TRBD1 (6 bases). CDR1 SGHTA and CDR2 FQGTGA come from the germline V gene. V was shortened by 4 bases and J by 8 bases, with 15 bases between the two germline ends. The CDR3 has 13 amino acids. CDR3 sequence: CASSSLNDRKQYF. CDR3 bases: TGTGCCAGCAGCTCTCTTAACGACAGGAAGCAGTACTTC.

This rearrangement joins TRBV9 to TRBJ1-2; tentative D call: TRBD1 (5 bases). Germline V gene lookup returns CDR1 SGDLS and CDR2 YYNGEE. There are 15 residues in the CDR3. V lost 0 bases to trimming and J lost 3 bases, with 12 bases between them. The CDR3 sequence is CASSVGYQGHYGYTF. The CDR3 DNA reads TGTGCCAGCAGCGTAGGATACCAGGGCCACTATGGCTACACCTTC.

This clonotype was detected only a few times. The chain couples TRBV3-1 to TRBJ2-2; D is unclear. This CDR3 has 13 residues. Germline V gives CDR1 LGHDT, CDR2 YNNKEL (reference sequence). Trimming left V 1 base short and J 4 bases short, with 4 bases between. DNA for the CDR3: TGTGCCAGCAGCCAAGGGGCCACCGGGGAGCTGTTTTTT. Its translation: CASSQGATGELFF. The complete variable domain, with remaining parts taken from reference TRBV3-1 and TRBJ2-2, reads DTAVSQTPKYLVTQMGNDKSIKCEQNLGHDTMYWYKQDSKKFLKIMFSYNNKELIINETVPNRFSPKSPDKAHLNLHINSLELGDSAVYFCASSQGATGELFFGEGSRLTVL.

The V call is TRBV29-1, the J call TRBJ1-2; D may be TRBD1 (5 bases). Trimming took 0 bases from V and 11 from J, leaving 13 bases between them. This CDR3 region has 12 residues. Germline V gene data show CDR1 as SQVTM and CDR2 as ANQGSEA. In nucleotides, the CDR3 is TGCAGCGTTGAAGAGGAGGGGCTTGGGTACACCTTC. The encoded protein is CSVEEEGLGYTF.

In its sample, this clonotype was seen a few times. J is TRBJ2-2 and V is TRBV2, with TRBD2 matching 13 bases. CDR1 and CDR2 (germline): SNHLY, FYNNEI. CDR3 length equals 14 residues. The junction had 5 bases not matched to a gene; V was cut back by 9 bases and J by 7 bases. The CDR3 region has the DNA TGTGCCAGAGGGACTAGCGGGGCAGGCGGGGAGCTGTTTTTT. Translated: CARGTSGAGGELFF.

The chain couples TRBV14 to TRBJ1-2; D is unresolved. The CDR3 extends over 13 amino acids. CDR1 and CDR2 from the germline V gene are SGHDN and FVKESK. Trimming removed 1 base at V and 4 bases at J, with 7 bases between. Written as DNA, the CDR3 is TGTGCCAGCAGCCAAGTCTACTTCTATGGCTACACCTTC. Protein sequence: CASSQVYFYGYTF. The full variable domain, in which reference TRBV14 and TRBJ1-2 provide the parts outside the CDR3, is EAGVTQFPSHSVIEKGQTVTLRCDPISGHDNLYWYRRVMGKEIKFLLHFVKESKQDESGMPNNRFLAERTGGTYSTLKVQPAELEDSGVYFCASSQVYFYGYTFGSGTRLTVV.

V gene TRBV5-1 combines with J gene TRBJ1-1; maybe TRBD1 (5 bases). Germline CDR1 SGHRS, CDR2 YFSETQ. The CDR3 runs to 16 residues. With 4 bases removed from V and 0 bases from J, the gap between germline ends came to 16 bases. CDR3: CASSPGRGRLNTEAFF. The CDR3 DNA sequence: TGCGCCAGCAGCCCCGGGAGGGGACGACTGAACACTGAAGCTTTCTTT.

In this sample, this clonotype turned up a few times. The chain employs TRBV12-3 or TRBV12-4 and TRBJ1-1, with D perhaps matching TRBD1 (5 bases). The CDR3 has 15 amino acids. The V and J ends lost 6 bases and 1 base respectively, with 15 bases between them. The CDR3 spells CASSPLRRGNTEAFF. The CDR3 coding sequence is TGTGCCAGCAGCCCCCTACGGAGGGGGAACACTGAAGCTTTCTTT.

The V and J genes are TRBV24-1 and TRBJ2-1, with 8 bases aligning to TRBD1. Germline CDR1 reads KGHDR; CDR2 reads SFDVKD. The CDR3 consists of 16 residues. Trimming at V came to 4 bases and at J to 7 bases, leaving 11 bases not matched to a gene. CDR3 loop: CATSDHLAQGANEQFF. In DNA form, the CDR3 reads TGTGCCACCAGTGACCATCTCGCCCAGGGGGCAAATGAGCAGTTCTTC.

The genes are TRBV5-4 and TRBJ2-5, with D uncertain. Germline V lookup: CDR1 SGHNT, CDR2 YYREEE (reference sequence). The V gene lost 0 bases and the J gene lost 5 bases, with 11 bases spanning the gap. The CDR3 length is 14 residues. In DNA, the CDR3 is TGTGCCAGCAGCTTGGGGCGGACCGTTGAGACCCAGTACTTC. Its protein product is CASSLGRTVETQYF. The variable domain in full, completed from reference TRBV5-4 and TRBJ2-5, reads ETGVTQSPTHLIKTRGQQVTLRCSSQSGHNTVSWYQQALGQGPQFIFQYYREEENGRGNFPPRFSGLQFPNYSSELNVNALELDDSALYLCASSLGRTVETQYFGPGTRLLVL.

V and J are TRBV5-1 and TRBJ2-3; D is undetermined. Trimming pared 5 bases from V and 4 bases from J, leaving 14 bases between. Germline V gives CDR1 SGHRS, CDR2 YFSETQ. This CDR3 contains 14 residues. The CDR3 bases are TGCGCCAGCAGAGAGGCGGTGAATGCAGATACGCAGTATTTT. Translating gives CASREAVNADTQYF.

The V call is TRBV18, the J call TRBJ1-1; D ambiguous. Germline CDR1 KGHSH, CDR2 LQKENI. V was shortened by 4 bases and J by 5 bases, with 11 bases between the two germline ends. This CDR3 contains 13 residues. The CDR3 loop is CASSLTLETEAFF. CDR3 DNA sequence: TGTGCCAGCTCACTCACACTAGAAACTGAAGCTTTCTTT.

This clonotype came up once. This rearrangement joins TRBV7-9 to TRBJ2-3; the D call may be TRBD1 or TRBD2 (6 bases each). The V gene's germline CDR1 is SEHNR and CDR2 FQNEAQ (reference sequence). CDR3 length: 16 residues. Between the trimmed V and J ends, which lost 5 bases and 6 bases, there was a span of 21 bases. The DNA of the CDR3 is TGTGCCAGCAGCGAAATTTTGGGCCTAGGGGGGGATACGCAGTATTTT. Its translation is CASSEILGLGGDTQYF.

This clonotype has more than one count but fewer than ten. The chain couples TRBV6-5 to TRBJ2-6; TRBD1 matches 9 bases. CDR1 is MNHEY, CDR2 SVGAGI, per germline. The CDR3 runs 18 residues. The V gene end was trimmed by 6 bases and the J gene end by 0 bases; junction bases not matched to a gene: 9. The CDR3 is CASRYWTGASSGANVLTF. In DNA, the CDR3 is TGTGCCAGCAGGTATTGGACAGGGGCCAGCTCTGGGGCCAACGTCCTGACTTTC.

This clonotype occurred a few times. This sequence joins TRBV24-1 and TRBJ2-2, with D unclear. The germline V gene encodes CDR1 KGHDR and CDR2 SFDVKD. This CDR3 region has 12 residues. Trimming took 5 bases from V and 4 from J, leaving 4 bases between them. CDR3 coding DNA: TGTGCCACCAGTGCCTTCACCGGGGAGCTGTTTTTT. It specifies CATSAFTGELFF.

This chain connects TRBV11-2 to TRBJ2-1, with a tentative D call TRBD2 (7 bases). Germline values: CDR1 SGHAT, CDR2 FQNNGV. Trimming stripped 6 bases from V and 10 bases from J, with 22 bases between. The length of the CDR3 is 15 residues. The CDR3 sequence is CASSLTSAGTGEQFF. The CDR3 DNA is TGTGCCAGCAGTTTAACTAGCGCAGGAACAGGGGAGCAGTTCTTC.